One sample yielded the 13 T cell receptor beta chains listed below, sequenced in a study of T cells after yellow fever vaccination (dated by TCRdb to about 2019). The treatment or condition label, read with the paper, signifies: live attenuated yellow fever vaccine strain. The library was produced with 5' RACE. TCRdb lists the instrument as Illumina HiSeq 2500. The public sequencing data were trimmed at Q25 with fastp and processed into clonotypes with MiXCR by TCRdb, which kept only in-frame beta chains. Each record represents a unique CDR3 protein, reported with the most common genes and DNA among its rows. This sample holds about 330,000 distinct CDR3 sequences; around 8.1% were observed only once. The ten largest clones take up approximately 15% of the sample. The starting material was PBMCs, obtained around 45 days after the first yellow fever vaccination. The receptors here all came from a man aged 18-30 years who received the YFV17D yellow fever vaccine.

CDR3 sequence reads: CASSQGGTGALRTQYF. For the CDR3, the DNA is TGTGCCAGCAGCCAAGGAGGGACAGGGGCCCTTAGGACCCAGTACTTC. V usage is TRBV4-2 and J usage is TRBJ2-5; 10 positions match TRBD1. Germline loops: CDR1 LGHNA, CDR2 YNFKEQ. With V trimmed by 1 base and J by 7 bases, 9 bases remained unmatched. The CDR3 totals 16 residues.

This clonotype was seen many times. The chain carries TRBV12-3 or TRBV12-4 and TRBJ2-4; unclear D gene. V shed 4 bases and J shed 3 bases, with 10 bases lying between them. The CDR3 is made up of 14 amino acids. Here the CDR3 reads CASSSDTRKNIQYF. Here the CDR3 DNA reads TGTGCCAGCAGTTCCGATACCCGCAAAAACATTCAGTACTTC.

The chain is built from TRBV10-3 and TRBJ2-4; D not certain. CDR3 size: 14 residues. Germline loops: CDR1 ENHRY, CDR2 SYGVKD. V gave up 4 bases and J gave up 3 bases, with 10 bases separating them. CDR3 amino acids: CAISGSVLKNIQYF. The CDR3, as DNA: TGTGCCATCAGTGGCTCGGTCCTCAAAAACATTCAGTACTTC.

The genes are TRBV12-3 or TRBV12-4 and TRBJ2-1; D could derive from TRBD1 or TRBD2 (6 bases each). Trimming removed 7 bases at V and 10 bases at J, with 14 bases between. The CDR3 runs to 12 residues. The CDR3 sequence: CASKGEVREQFF. CDR3 sequence (DNA): TGTGCCAGCAAGGGGGAGGTTCGCGAGCAGTTCTTC.

A few counts support this clonotype. The chain links TRBV6-2 or TRBV6-3 to TRBJ2-1, with 8 bases matching TRBD1. Germline trimming cut 6 bases from V and 3 bases from J; bases unmatched to any gene: 4. From germline, CDR1 is MNHEY and CDR2 SVGEGT. The CDR3 runs 14 residues. For the CDR3, the DNA is TGTGCCAGCAGCTCGGACAGGGACTACAATGAGCAGTTCTTC. Its translation is CASSSDRDYNEQFF.

This clonotype has more than one count but fewer than ten. The chain combines TRBV4-2 with TRBJ1-1; no clear D. Germline CDR1 reads LGHNA; CDR2 reads YNFKEQ. Trimming left V 1 base short and J 4 bases short, with 10 bases between. This CDR3 has 14 residues. CDR3 DNA sequence: TGTGCCAGCAGCCAAGTCGTGGCAGGCACTGAAGCTTTCTTT. This translates into CASSQVVAGTEAFF.

The chain is built from TRBV30 and TRBJ1-6, with a possible D match to TRBD1 (5 bases). V was clipped by 8 bases and J by 9 bases, with 14 bases between them. CDR3 length: 12 residues. CDR1 is GTSNPN, CDR2 SVGIG, per germline (reference sequence). The CDR3 sequence: CARGEEGSPLHF. CDR3 nucleotides: TGTGCCCGAGGGGAAGAAGGTTCACCCCTCCACTTT.

The J gene is TRBJ1-4, the V gene TRBV20-1; D is unclear. V shed 0 bases and J shed 8 bases, with 7 bases lying between them. Germline values: CDR1 DFQATT, CDR2 SNEGSKA (reference sequence). This CDR3 region has 12 residues. CDR3: CSARDDREKLFF. The DNA of the CDR3 is TGCAGTGCTAGAGATGATAGGGAAAAACTGTTTTTT.

The V gene is TRBV30, the J gene TRBJ1-6, with 10 bases lining up with TRBD1. This CDR3 has 14 amino acids. Per the germline V gene, CDR1 is GTSNPN and CDR2 is SVGIG (reference sequence). V shed 4 bases, J shed 6 bases, and the junction held 3 bases outside the gene matches. CDR3: CAWKGQGRNSPLHF. The CDR3 nucleotides read TGTGCCTGGAAGGGACAGGGGCGTAATTCACCCCTCCACTTT.

The J gene is TRBJ2-1, the V gene TRBV5-1; D uncertain. There are 17 residues in the CDR3. Germline CDR1 and CDR2: SGHRS and YFSETQ. Between the trimmed V and J ends, which lost 1 base and 0 bases, there was a span of 14 bases. As DNA, the CDR3 is TGCGCCAGCAGCTTGCGCGGCGGCATTAGCTCCTACAATGAGCAGTTCTTC. The encoded protein is CASSLRGGISSYNEQFF.

This clonotype occurred a few times. The chain uses TRBV11-2 and TRBJ2-1; D perhaps matches TRBD1 (6 bases). This CDR3 is built from 14 residues. The germline V and J ends were trimmed by 2 bases and 3 bases, with 8 bases remaining between them. Germline V gene lookup returns CDR1 SGHAT and CDR2 FQNNGV. The DNA of the CDR3 is TGTGCCAGCAGCTTAAACAGGGTCTACAATGAGCAGTTCTTC. Translated: CASSLNRVYNEQFF.

The genes are TRBV6-1 and TRBJ2-1, with a weak D call TRBD1 (6 bases). This CDR3 has 14 residues. The germline CDR1 and CDR2 sequences are MNHNS and SASEGT. V lost 2 bases and J 9 bases, leaving 14 bases between the germline ends. The chain's CDR3 is CASSERAGGGEQFF. The CDR3 DNA is TGTGCCAGCAGTGAAAGGGCTGGGGGCGGTGAGCAGTTCTTC.

This clonotype occurred a few times. The chain links TRBV7-2 to TRBJ2-2; tentatively, D is TRBD1 (6 bases). The CDR3 extends over 15 amino acids. In germline, CDR1 is SGHTA, CDR2 FQGNSA. Trimming left V 2 bases short and J 5 bases short, with 12 bases between. The CDR3 DNA sequence: TGTGCCAGCAGCTTACAAGTGCAGGGGACCGGGGAGCTGTTTTTT. Translated: CASSLQVQGTGELFF.